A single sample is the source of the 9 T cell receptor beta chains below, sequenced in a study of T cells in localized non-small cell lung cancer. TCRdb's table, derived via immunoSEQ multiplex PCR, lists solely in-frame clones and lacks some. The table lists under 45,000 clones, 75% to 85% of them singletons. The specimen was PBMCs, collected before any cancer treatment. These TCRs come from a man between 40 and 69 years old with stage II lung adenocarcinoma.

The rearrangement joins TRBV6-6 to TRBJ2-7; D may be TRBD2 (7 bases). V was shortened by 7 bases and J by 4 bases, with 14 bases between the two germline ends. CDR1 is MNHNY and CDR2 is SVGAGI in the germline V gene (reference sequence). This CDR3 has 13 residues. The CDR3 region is CASKGGGRYEQYF. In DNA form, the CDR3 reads TGTGCCAGCAAGGGAGGGGGGCGGTACGAGCAGTACTTC.

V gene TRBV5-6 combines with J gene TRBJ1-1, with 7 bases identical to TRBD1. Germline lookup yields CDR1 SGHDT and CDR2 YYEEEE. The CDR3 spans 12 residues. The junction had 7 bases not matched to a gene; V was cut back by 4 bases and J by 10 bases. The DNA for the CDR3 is TGTGCCAGCAGCCGGGACAGTTATGTAGCTTTCTTT. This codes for CASSRDSYVAFF.

This CDR3 reads CASAPKLGYGDIQYF. The CDR3 bases are TGTGCCAGTGCCCCCAAACTGGGGTATGGAGACATTCAGTACTTC. The rearrangement joins TRBV19 to TRBJ2-4; D ambiguous. The V gene's germline CDR1 is LNHDA and CDR2 SQIVND (reference sequence). This CDR3 has 15 residues. V was cut by 8 bases and J by 8 bases, with 22 bases left in between.

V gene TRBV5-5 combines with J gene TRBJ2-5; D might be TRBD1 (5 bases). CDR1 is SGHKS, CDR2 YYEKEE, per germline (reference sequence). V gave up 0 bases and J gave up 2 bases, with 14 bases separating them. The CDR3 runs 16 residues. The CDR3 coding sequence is TGTGCCAGCAGCTTGGCCGTGGGGCCGTCTCAAGAGACCCAGTACTTC. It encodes CASSLAVGPSQETQYF. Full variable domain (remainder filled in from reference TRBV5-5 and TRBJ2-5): DAGVTQSPTHLIKTRGQQVTLRCSPISGHKSVSWYQQVLGQGPQFIFQYYEKEERGRGNFPDRFSARQFPNYSSELNVNALLLGDSALYLCASSLAVGPSQETQYFGPGTRLLVL.

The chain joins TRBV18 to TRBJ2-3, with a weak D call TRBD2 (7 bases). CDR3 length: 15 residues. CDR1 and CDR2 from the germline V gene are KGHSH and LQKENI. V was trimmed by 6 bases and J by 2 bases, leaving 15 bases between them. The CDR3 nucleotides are TGTGCCAGCTCGAGCCGGCGGGGGCTCACAGATACGCAGTATTTT. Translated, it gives CASSSRRGLTDTQYF.

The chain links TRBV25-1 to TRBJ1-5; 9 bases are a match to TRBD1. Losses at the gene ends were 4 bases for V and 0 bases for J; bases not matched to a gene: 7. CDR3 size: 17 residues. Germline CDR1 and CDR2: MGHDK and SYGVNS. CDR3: CASSGWDRDYSNQPQHF. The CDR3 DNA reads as TGTGCCAGCAGTGGTTGGGACAGGGACTATAGCAATCAGCCCCAGCATTTT.

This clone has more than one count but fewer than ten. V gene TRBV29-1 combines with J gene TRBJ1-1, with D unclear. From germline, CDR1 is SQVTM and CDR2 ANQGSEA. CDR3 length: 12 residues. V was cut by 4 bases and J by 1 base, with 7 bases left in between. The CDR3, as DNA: TGCAGCGTTGGACACTCGAACACTGAAGCTTTCTTT. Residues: CSVGHSNTEAFF.

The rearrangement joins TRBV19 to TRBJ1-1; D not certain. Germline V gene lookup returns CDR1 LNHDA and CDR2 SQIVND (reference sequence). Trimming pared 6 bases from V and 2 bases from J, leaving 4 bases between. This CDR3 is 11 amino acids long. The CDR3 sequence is CASRQNTEAFF. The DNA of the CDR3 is TGTGCCAGTAGGCAAAACACTGAAGCTTTCTTT. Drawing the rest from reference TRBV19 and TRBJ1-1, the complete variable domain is DGGITQSPKYLFRKEGQNVTLSCEQNLNHDAMYWYRQDPGQGLRLIYYSQIVNDFQKGDIAEGYSVSREKKESFPLTVTSAQKNPTAFYLCASRQNTEAFFGQGTRLTVV.

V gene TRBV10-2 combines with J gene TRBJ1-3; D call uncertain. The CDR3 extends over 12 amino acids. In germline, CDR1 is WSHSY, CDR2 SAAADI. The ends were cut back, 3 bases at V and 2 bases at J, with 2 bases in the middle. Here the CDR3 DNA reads TGCGCCAGCAGTGAAGCTGGAAACACCATATATTTT. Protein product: CASSEAGNTIYF.